One sample yielded the 19 T cell receptor beta chains listed below, sequenced in a study of persistence of HIV-infected CD4 T cells. These TCRs' antigens remain unknown. Sequencing used immunoSEQ version 4 in survey mode. Profiled with immunoSEQ multiplex PCR; TCRdb holds only in-frame clones, not every one. The repertoire consists of roughly 35,000 clones, with approximately 80% occurring once and the leading ten covering approximately 1.6%. Stimulation used 8 to 10 ug/mL lysate from CMV-infected fibroblasts. Sorted nonresponding memory CD4+ T cells were CD40L-negative, CD69-negative, CD45RO-high. The specimen was CD4+ T cells sorted from PBMCs after approximately 19-hour stimulation, collected from a patient who received antiretroviral therapy. These receptors were collected from an adult man with HIV who was CMV-seropositive.

This clone has only a few counts. J is TRBJ1-5 and V is TRBV18; the match to TRBD1 covers 9 bases. V dropped 2 bases and J dropped 5; count of bases not matched to a gene: 7. The CDR3 has 16 residues. Germline assignment: CDR1 KGHSH and CDR2 LQKENI. The CDR3 DNA sequence: TGTGCCAGCTCACCAATGGGGGACAGGGCCTATCAGCCCCAGCATTTT. Protein sequence: CASSPMGDRAYQPQHF.

This clone was detected only once. The rearrangement joins TRBV14 to TRBJ1-3; 10 bases are shared with TRBD1. This CDR3 contains 18 residues. Looked up from germline, CDR1 is SGHDN and CDR2 is FVKESK. V trimming: 11 bases; J trimming: 0 bases; junction bases outside the gene matches: 16. This chain's CDR3 is CAAETDRGPKHSGNTIYF. The CDR3 DNA follows: TGTGCCGCGGAGACCGACAGGGGGCCCAAACACTCTGGAAACACCATATATTTT.

The chain couples TRBV9 to TRBJ1-2, with D tentatively TRBD1 (6 bases). The CDR3 has 15 residues. Trimming removed 5 bases from V and 3 bases from J, with 17 bases in between. Germline values: CDR1 SGDLS, CDR2 YYNGEE. Written as DNA, the CDR3 is TGTGCCAGCAGTCGGGGGCCCGAACCGTACTATGGCTACACCTTC. Encoded protein: CASSRGPEPYYGYTF.

The genes are TRBV2 and TRBJ2-7; 7 bases are a match to TRBD1. The junction had 7 bases not matched to a gene; V was cut back by 6 bases and J by 2 bases. Germline lookup yields CDR1 SNHLY and CDR2 FYNNEI. CDR3 length: 14 amino acids. The CDR3 DNA is TGTGCCAGCAGGGAGACAGGGATTGCCTACGAGCAGTACTTC. This translates into CASRETGIAYEQYF. Full variable domain (remainder filled in from reference TRBV2 and TRBJ2-7): EPEVTQTPSHQVTQMGQEVILRCVPISNHLYFYWYRQILGQKVEFLVSFYNNEISEKSEIFDDQFSVERPDGSNFTLKIRSTKLEDSAMYFCASRETGIAYEQYFGPGTRLTVT.

V and J are TRBV6-1 and TRBJ2-7, with D maybe TRBD1 (6 bases). There are 13 residues in the CDR3. Trimming took 5 bases from V and 3 from J, leaving 11 bases between them. Germline V gene lookup returns CDR1 MNHNS and CDR2 SASEGT. CDR3 nucleotides: TGTGCCAGCAGTTCCATACAGGGCTACGAGCAGTACTTC. Amino acids: CASSSIQGYEQYF.

The chain carries TRBV28 and TRBJ1-2; 9 bases fit TRBD1. The germline V gene has CDR1 MDHEN and CDR2 SYDVKM. CDR3 size: 14 residues. With 6 bases clipped from V and 8 bases from J, the junction kept 10 bases outside the gene matches. The CDR3 coding sequence is TGTGCCAGCAGGGTGTCCACAGGGGGCGCAGGCTACACCTTC. It translates to CASRVSTGGAGYTF.

This clone has just a few counts. The chain combines TRBV5-1 with TRBJ2-3, with 7 bases matching TRBD2. The CDR3 contains 14 residues. The J segment lost 2 bases and the V segment lost 3 bases, leaving 3 bases of the junction unmatched. Germline lookup yields CDR1 SGHRS and CDR2 YFSETQ. The CDR3: CASSSAGYTDTQYF. The DNA of the CDR3 is TGCGCCAGCAGCTCAGCGGGGTACACAGATACGCAGTATTTT. Using reference TRBV5-1 and TRBJ2-3 for the parts outside the CDR3, the full variable domain is KAGVTQTPRYLIKTRGQQVTLSCSPISGHRSVSWYQQTPGQGLQFLFEYFSETQRNKGNFPGRFSGRQFSNSRSEMNVSTLELGDSALYLCASSSAGYTDTQYFGPGTRLTVL.

For the CDR3, the DNA is TGTGCCAGCAGACTATACGGGGACAAATCTGGGGCCAACGTCCTGACTTTC. It encodes CASRLYGDKSGANVLTF. The chain joins TRBV7-9 to TRBJ2-6; TRBD1 is a possible D gene (6 bases). The V gene's germline CDR1 is SEHNR and CDR2 FQNEAQ (reference sequence). This CDR3 region has 17 residues. Between the trimmed V and J ends, which lost 6 bases and 1 base, there was a span of 16 bases. The full variable domain, rest sourced from reference TRBV7-9 and TRBJ2-6, is DTGVSQNPRHKITKRGQNVTFRCDPISEHNRLYWYRQTLGQGPEFLTYFQNEAQLEKSRLLSDRFSAERPKGSFSTLEIQRTEQGDSAMYLCASRLYGDKSGANVLTFGAGSRLTVL.

The J gene is TRBJ2-2, the V gene TRBV7-9, with D maybe TRBD2 (5 bases). CDR3 length: 15 residues. The germline V gene has CDR1 SEHNR and CDR2 FQNEAQ (reference sequence). Trimming took off 7 bases at V and 1 base at J, with 13 bases between the two ends. For the CDR3, the DNA is TGTGCCAGCATCCGGGGAGCGGTGAACACCGGGGAGCTGTTTTTT. Its translation: CASIRGAVNTGELFF. The full variable domain, completed using reference TRBV7-9 and TRBJ2-2, is DTGVSQNPRHKITKRGQNVTFRCDPISEHNRLYWYRQTLGQGPEFLTYFQNEAQLEKSRLLSDRFSAERPKGSFSTLEIQRTEQGDSAMYLCASIRGAVNTGELFFGEGSRLTVL.

J is TRBJ2-1 and V is TRBV5-1, with D maybe TRBD1 (5 bases). Between the trimmed V and J ends, which lost 6 bases and 0 bases, there was a span of 16 bases. The CDR3 runs to 16 residues. Germline V gene sequence: CDR1 SGHRS, CDR2 YFSETQ. The CDR3 region is CASTQGSPSSYNEQFF. DNA for the CDR3: TGCGCCAGCACCCAGGGCAGTCCGAGCTCCTACAATGAGCAGTTCTTC.

The chain joins TRBV19 to TRBJ2-7; tentative D call: TRBD1 (6 bases). The CDR3 length is 16 residues. Germline V gene sequence: CDR1 LNHDA, CDR2 SQIVND (reference sequence). V gave up 2 bases and J gave up 3 bases, with 17 bases separating them. CDR3 sequence (DNA): TGTGCCAGTAGTATAACTGGAGAAAAGGACAGCTACGAGCAGTACTTC. Amino acids: CASSITGEKDSYEQYF.

The rearrangement uses TRBV28 and TRBJ2-7; 7 nucleotides line up with TRBD1. Germline CDR1 and CDR2: MDHEN and SYDVKM. This CDR3 is built from 14 residues. The V gene end was trimmed by 3 bases and the J gene end by 7 bases; junction bases not matched to a gene: 9. The CDR3 DNA reads TGTGCCAGCAGTTTCTCAGGGGGTTTCCGGGAGCAGTACTTC. It specifies CASSFSGGFREQYF. Combining the CDR3 with reference TRBV28 and TRBJ2-7 gives the whole variable domain DVKVTQSSRYLVKRTGEKVFLECVQDMDHENMFWYRQDPGLGLRLIYFSYDVKMKEKGDIPEGYSVSREKKERFSLILESASTNQTSMYLCASSFSGGFREQYFGPGTRLTVT.

This clone was observed a handful of times. The rearrangement links TRBV29-1 to TRBJ2-2; D not resolved. With 4 bases removed from V and 5 bases from J, the gap between germline ends came to 11 bases. Germline-derived CDR1 and CDR2 are SQVTM and ANQGSEA. CDR3 length: 13 residues. Here the CDR3 reads CSVGRLGTGELFF. The CDR3 DNA reads TGCAGCGTTGGACGATTAGGGACCGGGGAGCTGTTTTTT.

The V gene is TRBV2, the J gene TRBJ1-5, with a weak D call TRBD1 (5 bases). V lost 3 bases and J 3 bases, leaving 9 bases between the germline ends. In germline, CDR1 is SNHLY, CDR2 FYNNEI. This CDR3 has 14 residues. The CDR3 loop is CASSDGGVNQPQHF. The CDR3 nucleotides read TGTGCCAGCAGTGATGGGGGGGTCAATCAGCCCCAGCATTTT.

The J gene is TRBJ2-7, the V gene TRBV6-5; TRBD1 matches at 7 bases. V was clipped by 5 bases and J by 5 bases; unmatched bases: 9. The length of the CDR3 is 14 residues. Germline V gene data show CDR1 as MNHEY and CDR2 as SVGAGI. CDR3 sequence reads: CASSRRTGKDEQYF. The CDR3 bases are TGTGCCAGCAGTAGACGGACAGGAAAGGACGAGCAGTACTTC.

This chain joins TRBV14 and TRBJ2-3; 11 bases fit TRBD2. The V gene end was trimmed by 4 bases and the J gene end by 2 bases; junction bases not matched to a gene: 11. CDR3 length equals 18 residues. The germline gives CDR1 SGHDN, CDR2 FVKESK. In DNA form, the CDR3 reads TGTGCCAGCAGCCTCAGGGGTTCTAGCGGGGGGCCCACAGATACGCAGTATTTT. Amino acids: CASSLRGSSGGPTDTQYF.

This clone is deemed medium-sized. The V call is TRBV3-1 (or the pseudogene TRBV3-2), the J call TRBJ2-7; the match to TRBD1 covers 8 bases. Germline V gene lookup returns CDR1 LGHDT and CDR2 YNNKEL (reference sequence). The ends lost 4 bases at V and 0 bases at J; junction bases unmatched: 5. The CDR3 extends over 15 amino acids. Written as DNA, the CDR3 is TGTGCCAGCAGCCTCGGGACAGGCTACTCCTACGAGCAGTACTTC. It specifies CASSLGTGYSYEQYF.

The genes are TRBV24-1 and TRBJ2-2; D may be TRBD1 or TRBD2 (6 bases each). Trimming shortened V by 11 bases and J by 0 bases, and 12 bases separated the two germline ends. The CDR3 is 14 residues long. Germline V CDR1 and CDR2: KGHDR, SFDVKD. Written as DNA, the CDR3 is TGTGCCAGCGGGACATCCGCGAACACCGGGGAGCTGTTTTTT. Its protein product is CASGTSANTGELFF.

This chain connects TRBV5-1 to TRBJ2-7; 7 positions match TRBD1. There are 15 residues in the CDR3. V dropped 0 bases and J dropped 6; count of bases not matched to a gene: 9. The germline V gene encodes CDR1 SGHRS and CDR2 YFSETQ. The DNA for the CDR3 is TGCGCCAGCAGCTTGGCCAATTGGGCAGGGGGCGAGCAGTACTTC. Encoded protein: CASSLANWAGGEQYF.